This is a list of T cell receptor beta chains from one sample in a study of shared clonotypes between healthy human individuals. Method: immunoSEQ multiplex PCR; TCRdb's copy keeps in-frame clones and lacks some. This sample has under 1,100,000 clones, with 70% to 80% found just once. The sequenced sample was memory CD4+ T cells sorted from blood. These receptor sequences come from a man between 18 and 35 years old in good health. Both conserved end residues are part of each CDR3. A D gene is named only where the DNA matches it firmly. Rows may omit the clone size; those that give it use once, few, many or a size class.

d_call	clone_size	v_call	j_call	cdr3_aa	cdr3_nt
TRBD2	-	TRBV5-1	TRBJ2-2	CASSYTTSGRTGELFF	TGCGCCAGCAGCTATACGACTAGCGGGAGGACCGGGGAGCTGTTTTTT
-	-	TRBV18	TRBJ1-1	CASTPGGQTNTEAFF	TGTGCCAGCACCCCCGGAGGTCAGACTAACACTGAAGCTTTCTTT
TRBD2	-	TRBV5-3	TRBJ2-7	CARSPSTSGTREQYF	TGTGCCAGAAGCCCGAGCACTAGCGGTACAAGAGAGCAGTACTTC
TRBD2	-	TRBV5-1	TRBJ2-5	CASRVSPAYLSGGGQETQYF	TGCGCCAGCAGAGTATCCCCGGCCTACTTGAGCGGGGGGGGACAAGAGACCCAGTACTTC
TRBD2	-	TRBV18	TRBJ2-3	CASSRNGGLAGEF	TGTGCCAGCTCACGAAACGGGGGACTAGCGGGAGAATTT
-	-	TRBV5-5	TRBJ1-1	CASSLGWDPRNTEAFF	TGTGCCAGCAGCTTGGGATGGGATCCCAGGAACACTGAAGCTTTCTTT
TRBD1	-	TRBV28	TRBJ1-6	CASSPPGQGFSPLHF	TGTGCCAGCAGTCCCCCGGGACAGGGGTTTTCACCCCTCCACTTT
-	many	TRBV12-5	TRBJ2-7	CASGHRCVYEQYF	TGTGCTAGTGGACATAGATGTGTTTACGAGCAGTACTTC
-	once	TRBV2	TRBJ1-5	CASSEALSNQPQHF	TGTGCCAGCAGTGAAGCGCTAAGCAATCAGCCCCAGCATTTT
TRBD1	-	TRBV5-4	TRBJ1-6	CASRQDRGAYNSPLHF	TGTGCCAGCAGACAAGACAGGGGCGCCTATAATTCACCCCTCCACTTT
TRBD1	-	TRBV19	TRBJ1-6	CASRDRGNSPLHF	TGTGCCAGTAGAGACAGGGGGAATTCACCCCTCCACTTT
TRBD1	once	TRBV6-1	TRBJ1-2	CASRLRTGGEIGYTF	TGTGCCAGCCGCCTTAGGACAGGGGGTGAGATTGGCTACACCTTC
TRBD2	-	TRBV10-1	TRBJ2-1	CASSDTSGRVKFF	TGCGCCAGCAGTGATACTAGCGGGAGGGTTAAGTTCTTC
TRBD1	-	TRBV5-1	TRBJ1-1	CASRPGQGYTEAFF	TGCGCCAGCAGACCGGGACAGGGATACACTGAAGCTTTCTTT
TRBD1	-	TRBV18	TRBJ1-1	CASSSQGAWTEAFF	TGTGCCAGCTCTTCCCAGGGGGCGTGGACTGAAGCTTTCTTT
-	-	TRBV2	TRBJ2-3	CASSDKKATDTQYF	TGTGCCAGCAGTGATAAAAAAGCCACAGATACGCAGTATTTT
TRBD2	-	TRBV29-1	TRBJ2-7	CSVGGLAGVISYEQYF	TGCAGCGTTGGGGGACTAGCGGGAGTAATCTCCTACGAGCAGTACTTC
-	-	TRBV1	TRBJ1-6	CTSSQDPDGNSPLHF	TGCACCAGCAGCCAAGATCCGGACGGGAATTCACCCCTCCACTTT
-	once	TRBV29-1	TRBJ2-5	CSADTTKETQYF	TGCAGCGCCGACACGACCAAAGAGACCCAGTACTTC
-	-	TRBV7-2	TRBJ2-5	CASSLAGGRETQYF	TGTGCCAGCAGCTTAGCAGGGGGAAGGGAGACCCAGTACTTC
-	once	TRBV11-2	TRBJ2-6	CASSTGFSGANVLTF	TGTGCCAGCAGCACAGGTTTCTCTGGGGCCAACGTCCTGACTTTC
-	-	TRBV11-2	TRBJ2-7	CASSLDFERVYEQYF	TGTGCCAGCAGCTTAGACTTCGAGAGGGTTTACGAGCAGTACTTC
-	once	TRBV9	TRBJ2-2	CASSPSSGELFF	TGTGCCAGCAGCCCCTCAAGCGGGGAGCTGTTTTTT
-	many	TRBV5-4	TRBJ1-4	CASSLEGKLFF	TGTGCCAGCAGCTTGGAGGGAAAACTGTTTTTT
-	-	TRBV5-8	TRBJ2-2	CASSLVRASNTGELFF	TGTGCCAGCAGCTTGGTAAGGGCTTCGAACACCGGGGAGCTGTTTTTT
-	few	TRBV10-3	TRBJ1-1	CAISESGTLNTEAFF	TGTGCCATCAGTGAGTCTGGGACATTGAACACTGAAGCTTTCTTT
-	-	TRBV5-5	TRBJ2-7	CASSRTWEQYF	TGTGCCAGCAGCCGGACTTGGGAGCAGTACTTC